The entry that follows covers one T cell receptor beta chain sequence. The authors' processing: It was from reference gene primer amplification that nucleated cell counts were estimated. Clones were read by immunoSEQ multiplex PCR, and TCRdb kept only the in-frame ones, dropping some. That table supplies the V and J calls and clone size; D and trimming were determined from the DNA. This sample has about 300,000 clones, with about 89% found just once. The CDR3 length is 15 residues. Trimming cost V 5 bases and J 8 bases; bases outside gene matches: 13. The germline gives CDR1 LNHDA, CDR2 SQIVND (reference sequence). This sample is part of a study of blood T cell repertoires in COVID-19. Study-wide background: Some COVID-19 samples were acute and others convalescent; all came from the United States, Italy and Spain. The cDNA or gDNA used as material had been derived from T cells, B-cell-depleted T cells, or PBMCs.

The material sequenced was peripheral blood. The TCR sequence derives from a woman aged 35 to 49 who had recovered from COVID-19. The rearrangement uses TRBV19 and TRBJ1-2; 8 nucleotides agree with TRBD1. DNA for the CDR3: TGTGCCAGTAGTTCACACAGGGGGTTAACGGGAGGCTACACCTTC. This encodes CASSSHRGLTGGYTF.